This is a list of T cell receptor beta chains from one sample in a study of blood T cell repertoires in COVID-19. Sequenced by immunoSEQ multiplex PCR; TCRdb stores in-frame clones only, minus some. Of about 220,000 clones detected, roughly nine tenths appear once; the ten largest clones hold about 3.5%. Sequenced material: PBMCs or T cells enriched from blood (not recorded which). These receptors came from a woman younger than 30 in a cohort exposed to, infected with or recovered from COVID-19 (not recorded which). Each CDR3 is given without its conserved first and last residue. Fields, in order: J gene, V gene, CDR3 protein.

TRBJ1-1 TRBV19 ASSIGGTNTEAF
TRBJ2-7 TRBV18 ASRELDYEQY
TRBJ2-7 TRBV7-2 ASSLVGLAERYEQY
TRBJ2-7 TRBV6-1 ASSEEAGGTYEQY
TRBJ1-2 TRBV5-1 ASSPRGDRVDYGYT
TRBJ1-2 TRBV19 ASIDRLSQTGVGGYT
TRBJ1-2 TRBV29-1 SVVPRGLYGYT
TRBJ1-4 TRBV7-9 ASSFGDRYTNEKLF
TRBJ1-2 TRBV30 AWSQRGQGGYT
TRBJ1-4 TRBV9 ASSVGGPNEKLF
TRBJ1-2 TRBV28 ASSLIQAPGYT
TRBJ2-7 TRBV29-1 SVEESSGSTAEQY
TRBJ1-2 TRBV29-1 SDGTGGGYT
TRBJ1-5 TRBV28 ASSSGDGPQH
TRBJ2-5 TRBV18 ASSPYGETQY
TRBJ2-7 TRBV9 ASSPRGRGGTYEQY
TRBJ2-1 TRBV4-2 ASSLPAGGDEQF
TRBJ1-1 TRBV13 ASSVGQGIMNTEAF
TRBJ1-2 TRBV5-1 ASSLARGGDYGYT
TRBJ1-1 TRBV19 ASSIGGGLYTEAF
TRBJ2-3 TRBV27 ASSLLTGSTDTQY
TRBJ2-7 TRBV5-5 ASSPSPRVSSYEQY
TRBJ1-3 TRBV7-8 ASSLEASFGGYSGNTIY
TRBJ2-7 TRBV6-5 ASSRQGVYEQY
TRBJ1-4 TRBV27 ASSSLTGVTNEKLF
TRBJ2-1 TRBV27 ASSSDSDLLYNEQF
TRBJ2-3 TRBV10-3 AISEGQGAADTQY
TRBJ2-7 TRBV30 ALGTSGTYEQY
TRBJ1-3 TRBV27 ASSSGTFGNTIY
TRBJ1-3 TRBV19 ASSIDVGTYSGNTIY
TRBJ1-6 TRBV3-1/TRBV3-2 ASSPTLSSYNSPLH
TRBJ1-6 TRBV6-5 ASSYAGPNSPLH
TRBJ1-1 TRBV27 ASSSLDRENTEAF
TRBJ2-1 TRBV2 ASRAGTGVDEQF
TRBJ2-3 TRBV11-1 ASSWYRGKDTDTQY
TRBJ2-3 TRBV19 ASSIGGGVTDTQY
TRBJ1-5 TRBV19 ASSTLEGAYQPQH
TRBJ1-6 TRBV6-5 ASSIMTGSNSPLH
TRBJ1-4 TRBV5-1 ASSTSSGNEKLF
TRBJ1-2 TRBV5-6 ASSLQLIGYT
TRBJ2-1 TRBV10-2 ASSEGGAGLYNEQF
TRBJ2-7 TRBV27 ASSSLLAGPYEQY
TRBJ1-5 TRBV20-1 SASIPGQNNQPQH
TRBJ1-6 TRBV18 ASSPRGQRNSPLH
TRBJ2-1 TRBV29-1 SVEQGGNEQF
TRBJ2-7 TRBV5-6 ASSLWTGDNEQY
TRBJ2-4 TRBV29-1 SVGGLKGEKNIQY
TRBJ2-2 TRBV7-3 ASSSTDGRVTGELF
TRBJ1-6 TRBV19 ASSTLVGTYNSPLH
TRBJ1-2 TRBV27 ASSSNGQGIYGYT
TRBJ1-3 TRBV7-9 ASSLAAGAAGNTIY
TRBJ1-3 TRBV29-1 SAWTGFGNTIY
TRBJ2-1 TRBV4-1 ASSQDMGGGEQF
TRBJ2-3 TRBV29-1 SAGDSLDKNTQY
TRBJ1-3 TRBV7-9 ASSSWRSSGNTIY
TRBJ2-5 TRBV7-3 ASSQTRGETQY